This T cell receptor (beta chain) was identified in a study of T-cell reconstitution after alpha-beta-depleted transplantation in children. This CDR3 contains 15 residues. The germline gives CDR1 LGHDT, CDR2 YNNKEL (reference sequence). Trimming took 4 bases from V and 7 from J, leaving 19 bases between them. Many counts were recorded for this clonotype. Unique molecular identifiers were built into the TCRbeta library. TCRdb independently ran MiXCR on the PCR reads; one entry per CDR3 protein. Of some 250,000 distinct CDR3 sequences listed, around 13% were seen once; the top ten hold around 2.5%. The specimen comprised PBMCs from the stem cell graft donor, sampled from the stem cell graft. The rearrangement uses TRBV3-1 and TRBJ1-2, with D tentatively TRBD1 (6 bases). This sequence originates from a human donor who donated a stem cell graft to a child with acute lymphoblastic leukemia. DNA of the CDR3: TGTGCCAGCAGCCCCCGCGGCAGGGGCGACGGTGGCTACACCTTC. It translates to CASSPRGRGDGGYTF.